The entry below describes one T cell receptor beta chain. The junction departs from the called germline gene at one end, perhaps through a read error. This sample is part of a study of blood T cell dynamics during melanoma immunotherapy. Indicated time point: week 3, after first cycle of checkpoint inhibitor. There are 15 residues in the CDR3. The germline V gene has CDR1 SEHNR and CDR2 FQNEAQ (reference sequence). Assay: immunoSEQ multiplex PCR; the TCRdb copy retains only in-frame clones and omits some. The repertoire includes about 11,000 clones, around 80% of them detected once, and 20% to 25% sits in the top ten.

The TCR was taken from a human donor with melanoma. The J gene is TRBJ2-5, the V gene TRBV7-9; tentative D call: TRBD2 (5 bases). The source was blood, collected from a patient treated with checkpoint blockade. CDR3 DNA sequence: TGTGCCAGCAGTGAAGATAGGACTCACCAAGAGACCCGGTACTTC. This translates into CASSEDRTHQETRYF.